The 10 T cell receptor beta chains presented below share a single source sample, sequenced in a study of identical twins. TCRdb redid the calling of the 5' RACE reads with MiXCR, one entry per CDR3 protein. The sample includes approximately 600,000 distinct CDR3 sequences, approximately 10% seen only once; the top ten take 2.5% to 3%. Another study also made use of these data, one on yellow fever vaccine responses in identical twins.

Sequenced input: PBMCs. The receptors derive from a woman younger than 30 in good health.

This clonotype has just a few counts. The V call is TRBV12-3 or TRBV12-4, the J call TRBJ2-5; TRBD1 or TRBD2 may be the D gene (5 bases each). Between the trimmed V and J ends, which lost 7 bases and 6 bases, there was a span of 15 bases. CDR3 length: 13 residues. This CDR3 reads CASTLGDPKTQYF. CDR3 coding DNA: TGTGCCAGCACCCTGGGGGATCCGAAGACCCAGTACTTC.

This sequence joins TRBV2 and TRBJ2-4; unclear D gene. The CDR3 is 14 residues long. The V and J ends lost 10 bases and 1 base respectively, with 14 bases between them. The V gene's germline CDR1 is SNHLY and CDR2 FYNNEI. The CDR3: CAIQLSLAKNIQYF. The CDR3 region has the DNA TGTGCCATCCAACTCAGCCTGGCCAAAAACATTCAGTACTTC.

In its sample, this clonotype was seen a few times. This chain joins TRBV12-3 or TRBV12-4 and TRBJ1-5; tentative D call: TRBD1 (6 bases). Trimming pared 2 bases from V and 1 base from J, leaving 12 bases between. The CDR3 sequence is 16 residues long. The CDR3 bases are TGTGCCAGCAGTTTAACGCAGGGGACAAGCAATCAGCCCCAGCATTTT. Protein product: CASSLTQGTSNQPQHF.

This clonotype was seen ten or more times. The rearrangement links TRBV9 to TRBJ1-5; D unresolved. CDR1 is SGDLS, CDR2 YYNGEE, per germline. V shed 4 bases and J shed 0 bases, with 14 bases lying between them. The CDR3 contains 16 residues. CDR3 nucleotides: TGTGCCAGCAGCCCCGGAACGGGTAATAGCAATCAGCCCCAGCATTTT. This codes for CASSPGTGNSNQPQHF. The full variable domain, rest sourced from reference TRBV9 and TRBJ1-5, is DSGVTQTPKHLITATGQRVTLRCSPRSGDLSVYWYQQSLDQGLQFLIQYYNGEERAKGNILERFSAQQFPDLHSELNLSSLELGDSALYFCASSPGTGNSNQPQHFGDGTRLSIL.

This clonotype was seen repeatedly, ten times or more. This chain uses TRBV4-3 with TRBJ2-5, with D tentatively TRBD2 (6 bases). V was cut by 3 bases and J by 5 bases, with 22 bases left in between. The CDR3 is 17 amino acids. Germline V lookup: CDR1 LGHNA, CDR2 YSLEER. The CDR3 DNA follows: TGCGCCAGCAGCCAGGAGGGGTTGGGGAACGTGGGGGAGACCCAGTACTTC. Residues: CASSQEGLGNVGETQYF.

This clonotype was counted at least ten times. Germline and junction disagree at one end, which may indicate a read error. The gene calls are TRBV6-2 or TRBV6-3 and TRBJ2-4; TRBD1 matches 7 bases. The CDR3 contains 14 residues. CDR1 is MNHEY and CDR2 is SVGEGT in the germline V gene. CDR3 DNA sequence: TGTGCCAGCAGTTACTCTGGGGGACAGCAATGGTTGGACTTC. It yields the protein CASSYSGGQQWLDF.

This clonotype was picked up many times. Here the CDR3 DNA reads TGTGCCAGCAGTTTTGGACACAGCTCCTACGAGCAGTACTTC. This translates into CASSFGHSSYEQYF. This chain joins TRBV12-3 or TRBV12-4 and TRBJ2-7, with D possibly matching TRBD1 (5 bases). This CDR3 has 14 residues. With 3 bases removed from V and 0 bases from J, the gap between germline ends came to 9 bases.

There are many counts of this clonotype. The chain's CDR3 is CASSPSSGRDTHEQYF. CDR3 sequence (DNA): TGTGCCAGCAGCCCCTCCTCGGGCCGCGATACCCACGAGCAGTACTTC. The chain couples TRBV12-3 or TRBV12-4 to TRBJ2-7, with no clear D. V lost 6 bases and J 5 bases, leaving 23 bases between the germline ends. The CDR3 is 16 residues long.

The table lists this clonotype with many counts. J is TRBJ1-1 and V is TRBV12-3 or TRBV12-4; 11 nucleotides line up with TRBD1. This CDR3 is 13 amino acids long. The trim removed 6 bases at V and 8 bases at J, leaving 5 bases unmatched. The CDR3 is CASSKGTGGEAFF. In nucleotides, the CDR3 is TGTGCCAGCAGCAAAGGGACAGGGGGAGAAGCTTTCTTT.

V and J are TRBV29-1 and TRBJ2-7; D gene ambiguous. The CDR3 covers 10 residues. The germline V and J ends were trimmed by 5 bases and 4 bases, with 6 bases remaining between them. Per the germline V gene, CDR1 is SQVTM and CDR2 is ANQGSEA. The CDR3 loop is CSVRGYEQYF. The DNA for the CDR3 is TGCAGCGTTAGAGGTTACGAGCAGTACTTC.